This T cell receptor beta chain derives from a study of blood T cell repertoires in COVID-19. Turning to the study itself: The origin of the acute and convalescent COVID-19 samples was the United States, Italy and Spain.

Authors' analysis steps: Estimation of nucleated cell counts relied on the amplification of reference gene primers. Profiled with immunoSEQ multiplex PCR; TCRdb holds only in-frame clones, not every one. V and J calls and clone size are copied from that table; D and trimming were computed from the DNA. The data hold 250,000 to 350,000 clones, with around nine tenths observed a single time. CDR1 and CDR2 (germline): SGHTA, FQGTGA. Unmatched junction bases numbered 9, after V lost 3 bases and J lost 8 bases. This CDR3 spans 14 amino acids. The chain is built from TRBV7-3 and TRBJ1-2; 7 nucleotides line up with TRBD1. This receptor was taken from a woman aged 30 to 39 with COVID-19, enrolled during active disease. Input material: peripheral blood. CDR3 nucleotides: TGTGCCAGCAGCTTCGGGGACAGAATGTTGGGCTACACCTTC. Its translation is CASSFGDRMLGYTF.